Below are 10 T cell receptor beta chains sequenced from a single sample in a study of spatial heterogeneity in lung cancer. TCRdb reanalysed the 5' RACE reads using MiXCR and keeps one entry per CDR3 protein. Of several thousand distinct CDR3 sequences in the sample, 15% were seen once. Notes on the study in general: Tumoral mutation counts were tracked by counts of expanded intratumoral alpha and beta TCRs.

The antigens for these receptors are not known. Time point reported: sample taken at primary tumor resection. The specimen comprised lung tumor tissue, sampled at surgery. The origin of the receptors is a female donor with early-stage non-small cell lung cancer.

This clonotype has more than one count but fewer than ten. This beta chain slipped into a library made for alpha chains as a stray read, so its size is not meaningful. This chain connects TRBV12-3 or TRBV12-4 to TRBJ1-1, with a possible D match to TRBD1 (5 bases). V was cut by 3 bases and J by 10 bases, with 12 bases left in between. The length of the CDR3 is 12 residues. The CDR3 protein is CASSFWDGGAFF. The CDR3 nucleotides are TGTGCCAGCAGTTTTTGGGACGGGGGAGCTTTCTTT.

A remark on this clonotype: This beta chain lies outside the target of a library built for alpha chains; its clone size means little. The chain links TRBV20-1 to TRBJ1-1; D gene ambiguous. Germline loops: CDR1 DFQATT, CDR2 SNEGSKA (reference sequence). V dropped 7 bases and J dropped 6 bases, with 18 bases sitting between them. The length of the CDR3 is 13 residues. CDR3 region: CSGSPGPDSEAFF. CDR3 DNA: TGCAGTGGCTCGCCGGGCCCCGACTCTGAAGCTTTCTTT.

This clonotype was counted only a few times. Being off target in a library aimed at alpha chains, this beta chain has a size of little meaning. The chain links TRBV18 to TRBJ1-2; D unresolved. The CDR3 extends over 15 amino acids. Germline-derived CDR1 and CDR2 are KGHSH and LQKENI. Trimming took 1 base from V and 8 from J, leaving 17 bases between them. CDR3 DNA: TGTGCCAGCTCACCACTTAAGTCCCAGGAGATAGGCTACACCTTC. Protein product: CASSPLKSQEIGYTF.

Notes on this clonotype: This beta chain slipped into a library made for alpha chains as a stray read, so its size is not meaningful. This chain joins TRBV18 and TRBJ2-6; weak D call: TRBD1 (5 bases). This CDR3 has 15 amino acids. V was cut by 2 bases and J by 0 bases, with 5 bases left in between. Germline CDR1 KGHSH, CDR2 LQKENI. The CDR3 DNA reads TGTGCCAGCTCACCAAGGGGCTCTGGGGCCAACGTCCTGACTTTC. This codes for CASSPRGSGANVLTF. Complete variable domain (other parts from reference TRBV18 and TRBJ2-6): NAGVMQNPRHLVRRRGQEARLRCSPMKGHSHVYWYRQLPEEGLKFMVYLQKENIIDESGMPKERFSAEFPKEGPSILRIQQVVRGDSAAYFCASSPRGSGANVLTFGAGSRLTVL.

Within the sample, this clonotype is medium-sized. This beta chain appears as a stray read in a library generated for alpha chains; its size is not informative. The J gene is TRBJ2-1, the V gene TRBV30; tentative D call: TRBD1 (5 bases). The CDR3 totals 13 residues. The germline CDR1 and CDR2 sequences are GTSNPN and SVGIG (reference sequence). V lost 5 bases, J lost 6 bases, and 14 bases lay in between. This CDR3 is CAWDTLQGNEQFF. CDR3 sequence (DNA): TGTGCCTGGGATACCCTTCAGGGCAATGAGCAGTTCTTC.

About this clonotype itself: This beta chain lies outside the target of a library built for alpha chains; its clone size means little. The CDR3 DNA follows: TGCAGTGTAAGGGAGGACAGGGGTCTATCGTACGAGCAGTACTTC. Amino acid sequence: CSVREDRGLSYEQYF. V usage is TRBV20-1 and J usage is TRBJ2-7; 9 bases line up with TRBD1. With V trimmed by 7 bases and J by 4 bases, 14 bases remained unmatched. This CDR3 region has 15 residues. Germline V lookup: CDR1 DFQATT, CDR2 SNEGSKA (reference sequence).

Comment on this clonotype: With the library built for alpha chains, this beta chain is off target and its frequency is not meaningful. This sequence joins TRBV19 and TRBJ2-3; D not certain. CDR1 LNHDA and CDR2 SQIVND come from the germline V gene (reference sequence). CDR3 length: 15 amino acids. Deletions cut 5 bases from V and 4 bases from J, with 16 bases between. Here the CDR3 DNA reads TGTGCCAGTAGTTACCAAGCTGGAAGGGCAGATACGCAGTATTTT. It encodes CASSYQAGRADTQYF.

This clonotype was seen many times. For a library built for alpha chains, this beta chain is a stray read; little rests on its size. The genes are TRBV10-3 and TRBJ2-2, with 8 positions matching TRBD1. The CDR3 is 14 amino acids. Germline CDR1 ENHRY, CDR2 SYGVKD. The V gene end was trimmed by 4 bases and the J gene end by 5 bases; junction bases not matched to a gene: 3. This CDR3 reads CAISATGGTGELFF. The CDR3 coding sequence is TGTGCCATCAGTGCTACAGGGGGAACCGGGGAGCTGTTTTTT.

This clonotype is medium-sized. With the library built for alpha chains, this beta chain is off target and its frequency is not meaningful. This chain joins TRBV7-2 and TRBJ2-7, with 8 bases lining up with TRBD1. The germline V gene encodes CDR1 SGHTA and CDR2 FQGNSA. J lost 7 bases, V lost 5 bases, and 16 bases had no gene match. There are 16 residues in the CDR3. The CDR3 region has the DNA TGTGCCAGCAGCCCCTTAGGAGCGACAGGGGTGGAAGAGCAGTACTTC. This translates into CASSPLGATGVEEQYF.

With regard to this clonotype: A library prepared for alpha chains yielded this beta chain as an off-target read; its size is of little meaning. The chain is built from TRBV5-1 and TRBJ1-4, with no clear D. V gave up 4 bases and J gave up 6 bases, with 10 bases separating them. CDR1 is SGHRS and CDR2 is YFSETQ in the germline V gene. This CDR3 is built from 13 residues. CDR3 amino acids: CASSDGGDEKLFF. CDR3 nucleotides: TGCGCCAGCAGCGACGGTGGGGATGAAAAACTGTTTTTT. The full variable domain, rest sourced from reference TRBV5-1 and TRBJ1-4, is KAGVTQTPRYLIKTRGQQVTLSCSPISGHRSVSWYQQTPGQGLQFLFEYFSETQRNKGNFPGRFSGRQFSNSRSEMNVSTLELGDSALYLCASSDGGDEKLFFGSGTQLSVL.